The table lists the clone carrying this T cell receptor beta chain with a few counts. Antigen unknown. A single record per CDR3 protein comes from TCRdb applying MiXCR to the 5' RACE reads. The data contain some 500,000 distinct CDR3 sequences, approximately 15% of them singletons. The source of the sample is a study of identical twins. Findings and caveats of the study: Analyses based on zero insertions could be partly confounded by invariant MAIT and iNKT cells. Within monozygotic twins, out-of-frame TCR alpha sharing was underestimated by the models. With beta out-of-frame sequences, excess sharing by twins was weaker.

Germline V gene data show CDR1 as LNHNV and CDR2 as YYDKDF (reference sequence). This CDR3 contains 16 residues. Losses at the gene ends were 1 base for V and 1 base for J; bases not matched to a gene: 5. These records were also assigned to another study, of yellow fever vaccine responses in identical twins.

Material: CD4+ T cells sorted from blood. The TCR sequence derives from a woman in her late teens or twenties in good health. The V call is TRBV15, the J call TRBJ2-7, with 9 bases lining up with TRBD2. In nucleotides, the CDR3 is TGTGCCACCAGCAGAGTAGGCGGGGGGGGGTCCTACGAGCAGTACTTC. It codes for CATSRVGGGGSYEQYF.